This TCR beta chain derives from a study of blood T cells in healthy people across ages. Whole-study results and caveats: What prevented conclusive comparison of naive and antigen-experienced cells was that PBMCs were unsorted. The donors' CMV status was not determined, possibly confounding changes in expanded clonotypes. Per million T cells, the diversity of TCR beta decreased roughly linearly as age advanced.

Healthy Caucasians from Russia aged about 6 to 90 served as donors. The V gene end was trimmed by 2 bases and the J gene end by 5 bases; junction bases not matched to a gene: 11. The germline V gene has CDR1 LGHNT and CDR2 FRNRAP. The CDR3 runs to 18 residues. Combining a sample-barcoded 5' primer with a J-beta primer mix, a second PCR ran for about 6 to 11 cycles. MiXCR, run by TCRdb on the 5' RACE reads, gives a single entry per CDR3 protein. The repertoire holds 850,000 to 1,000,000 distinct CDR3 sequences, with roughly 48% as singletons. Remarks on this clonotype: What it binds is not known.

The chain carries TRBV12-5 and TRBJ2-3; TRBD1 aligns across 12 bases. Sequenced input: blood. This receptor was taken from a man between 25 and 39 years old in good health. CDR3 sequence reads: CASGLTIPGTGGRDTQYF. The CDR3 nucleotides read TGTGCTAGTGGTTTGACTATACCCGGGACAGGGGGCCGAGATACGCAGTATTTT. The full variable domain, its missing parts supplied by reference TRBV12-5 and TRBJ2-3, is DARVTQTPRHKVTEMGQEVTMRCQPILGHNTVFWYRQTMMQGLELLAYFRNRAPLDDSGMPKDRFSAEMPDATLATLKIQPSEPRDSAVYFCASGLTIPGTGGRDTQYFGPGTRLTVL.